Shown below are 19 T cell receptor beta chains from a single sample sequenced in a study of blood T cell repertoires in COVID-19. Repertoires were generated with immunoSEQ multiplex PCR, while TCRdb's copy carries only in-frame clones and drops some. The sample consists of roughly 400,000 clones, about 88% of them appearing once. Sequences were obtained from PBMCs or T cells enriched from blood (not recorded which). Receptor source: a woman aged 18-29 years who had been exposed to COVID-19.

The CDR3 DNA reads TGTGCCAGCAGTATCTTGGGGACAGGGGGCACTGAAGCTTTCTTT. Protein: CASSILGTGGTEAFF. The chain recombines TRBV28 with TRBJ1-1, with TRBD1 matching 11 bases. The CDR3 loop spans 15 amino acids. Germline V gene data show CDR1 as MDHEN and CDR2 as SYDVKM. The V and J ends lost 5 bases and 4 bases, in that order; junction bases with no gene match: 6.

The gene calls are TRBV20-1 and TRBJ1-1; 8 nucleotides match TRBD1. The CDR3 contains 11 residues. CDR1 is DFQATT, CDR2 SNEGSKA, per germline (reference sequence). J lost 10 bases, V lost 4 bases, and 5 bases had no gene match. The CDR3 DNA follows: TGCAGTGCTACAGGGGGCTGGAGAGCTTTCTTT. Its translation: CSATGGWRAFF.

The V and J genes are TRBV14 and TRBJ2-2; TRBD2 aligns across 7 bases. V trimming: 3 bases; J trimming: 4 bases; junction bases outside the gene matches: 8. This CDR3 spans 16 amino acids. Germline V lookup: CDR1 SGHDN, CDR2 FVKESK. For the CDR3, the DNA is TGTGCCAGCAGCCAGCGTTGGGGGGGAAGCACCGGGGAGCTGTTTTTT. This sequence encodes CASSQRWGGSTGELFF.

V and J are TRBV20-1 and TRBJ1-2; weak D call: TRBD1 (5 bases). The CDR3 length is 11 residues. The V gene's germline CDR1 is DFQATT and CDR2 SNEGSKA (reference sequence). CDR3 region: CRPGGNYGYTF. CDR3 in DNA: TGCAGACCGGGGGGAAACTATGGCTACACCTTC.

This clone was observed a handful of times. V is TRBV3-1 (or the pseudogene TRBV3-2) and J is TRBJ2-7; 7 positions match TRBD1. J was trimmed by 5 bases and V by 11 bases; bases with no gene match: 15. CDR1 and CDR2 from the germline V gene are LGHDT and YNNKEL (reference sequence). The length of the CDR3 is 14 residues. CDR3 loop: CAGHLRGGGHEQYF. The DNA of the CDR3 is TGTGCCGGCCACCTAAGAGGGGGCGGCCACGAGCAGTACTTC.

This chain links TRBV6-5 with TRBJ2-3; 11 bases line up with TRBD2. The CDR3 is 12 residues long. Germline V lookup: CDR1 MNHEY, CDR2 SVGAGI. V was clipped by 4 bases and J by 14 bases; unmatched bases: 5. CDR3 in amino acids: CASSFPSGRSYF. The CDR3 coding sequence is TGTGCCAGCAGTTTCCCTAGCGGGAGGTCGTATTTT.

The CDR3 DNA reads as TGTGCCAGCAGTTTAATCTCTAGCTGGAGTAGGGATACGCAGTATTTT. It yields the protein CASSLISSWSRDTQYF. This sequence joins TRBV28 and TRBJ2-3; tentative D call: TRBD2 (5 bases). The V end was cut by 2 bases, the J end by 6 bases, with 18 bases between. Germline lookup yields CDR1 MDHEN and CDR2 SYDVKM. The CDR3 totals 16 residues.

V and J are TRBV19 and TRBJ1-4, with 8 bases fitting TRBD1. The ends lost 7 bases at V and 7 bases at J; junction bases unmatched: 8. The CDR3 has 14 residues. Germline V CDR1 and CDR2: LNHDA, SQIVND (reference sequence). Here the CDR3 DNA reads TGTGCCAGTACCCCGACAGGGGTGCGTGAAAAACTGTTTTTT. This encodes CASTPTGVREKLFF.

CDR3 DNA: TGCGCCAGCAGTGAGTCAGGTCAGGGGCCCTCCTACGAGCAGTACTTC. Its translation: CASSESGQGPSYEQYF. The chain joins TRBV10-2 to TRBJ2-7, with D maybe TRBD1 (6 bases). CDR1 and CDR2 from the germline V gene are WSHSY and SAAADI. With 0 bases removed from V and 0 bases from J, the gap between germline ends came to 12 bases. The CDR3 is 16 amino acids.

This clone has a single count. V and J are TRBV29-1 and TRBJ2-2; D gene uncertain. V was trimmed by 6 bases and J by 3 bases, leaving 5 bases between them. CDR1 and CDR2 (germline): SQVTM, ANQGSEA. The CDR3 consists of 11 residues. The CDR3 nucleotides are TGCAGCGTACGGGACACCGGGGAGCTGTTTTTT. Amino acids: CSVRDTGELFF.

The chain carries TRBV5-1 and TRBJ1-4, with TRBD1 as a possible D gene (5 bases). V was trimmed by 4 bases and J by 6 bases, leaving 19 bases between them. The CDR3 has 16 amino acids. Germline loops: CDR1 SGHRS, CDR2 YFSETQ. The CDR3 region is CASSPALGTRDEKLFF. The CDR3 DNA follows: TGCGCCAGCAGCCCCGCGTTGGGGACTCGTGATGAAAAACTGTTTTTT.

V usage is TRBV20-1 and J usage is TRBJ2-7; TRBD2 aligns across 10 bases. The CDR3 is made up of 17 amino acids. With V trimmed by 3 bases and J by 2 bases, 13 bases remained unmatched. Germline CDR1 reads DFQATT; CDR2 reads SNEGSKA (reference sequence). The DNA of the CDR3 is TGCAGTGCTAGTTACCTAGCGGGAGACAAGAGGGCCTACGAGCAGTACTTC. Its translation: CSASYLAGDKRAYEQYF.

This chain uses TRBV4-3 with TRBJ2-7; 9 bases align to TRBD1. The J segment lost 9 bases and the V segment lost 0 bases, leaving 9 bases of the junction unmatched. Germline loops: CDR1 LGHNA, CDR2 YSLEER. The CDR3 is 15 amino acids. The CDR3 nucleotides are TGCGCCAGCAGCCAAGATCTTAACAGGGGGCCCGGGCAGTACTTC. It specifies CASSQDLNRGPGQYF.

Worth noting for this clone: Other nucleotide sequences from this sample produce the same CDR3. The V gene is TRBV18, the J gene TRBJ2-3; 14 positions agree with TRBD2. The J segment lost 1 base and the V segment lost 3 bases, leaving 0 bases of the junction unmatched. CDR1 is KGHSH, CDR2 LQKENI, per germline. The CDR3 runs 16 residues. The CDR3 loop is CASSPTSGGGTDTQYF. The CDR3 DNA follows: TGTGCCAGCTCACCGACTAGCGGGGGGGGCACAGATACGCAGTATTTT.

The chain carries TRBV19 and TRBJ2-1; TRBD2 aligns across 13 bases. This CDR3 is 17 amino acids long. V was clipped by 5 bases and J by 8 bases; unmatched bases: 12. Germline-derived CDR1 and CDR2 are LNHDA and SQIVND (reference sequence). The DNA of the CDR3 is TGTGCCAGTAGTGACAACCCGTGGACTAGCGGGAGTGATGAGCAGTTCTTC. Amino acids: CASSDNPWTSGSDEQFF.

The CDR3 spells CATSDNVIRDRGADTQYF. The CDR3 DNA reads as TGTGCCACCAGTGATAATGTCATCCGGGACAGGGGGGCGGATACGCAGTATTTT. V and J are TRBV24-1 and TRBJ2-3, with 11 positions matching TRBD1. The V segment lost 3 bases and the J segment 6 bases; nucleotides outside the gene matches: 13. Germline V gene data show CDR1 as KGHDR and CDR2 as SFDVKD. The CDR3 extends over 18 amino acids.

The gene calls are TRBV10-3 and TRBJ2-7, with TRBD1 matching 12 bases. The CDR3 length is 16 residues. Germline V gene lookup returns CDR1 ENHRY and CDR2 SYGVKD. V was pared by 2 bases and J by 5 bases, with 7 bases of the junction left unmatched. CDR3 amino acids: CAISEPPGQGANEQYF. Here the CDR3 DNA reads TGTGCCATCAGTGAGCCACCGGGACAGGGGGCTAACGAGCAGTACTTC.

V is TRBV28 and J is TRBJ1-5, with TRBD1 matching over 8 bases. In germline, CDR1 is MDHEN, CDR2 SYDVKM. V trimming: 4 bases; J trimming: 7 bases; junction bases outside the gene matches: 12. CDR3 size: 16 residues. CDR3 sequence: CASSSPRTGKGQPQHF. The DNA for the CDR3 is TGTGCCAGCAGTTCCCCGAGGACAGGGAAGGGCCAGCCCCAGCATTTT.

This rearrangement joins TRBV14 to TRBJ2-7; 10 positions match TRBD1. V gave up 1 base and J gave up 5 bases; unmatched junction bases: 8. CDR1 is SGHDN and CDR2 is FVKESK in the germline V gene. CDR3 length equals 16 residues. CDR3 nucleotide sequence: TGTGCCAGCAGCCAAGTGTGGGACAGGGGAAGGAACGAGCAGTACTTC. Translating gives CASSQVWDRGRNEQYF.